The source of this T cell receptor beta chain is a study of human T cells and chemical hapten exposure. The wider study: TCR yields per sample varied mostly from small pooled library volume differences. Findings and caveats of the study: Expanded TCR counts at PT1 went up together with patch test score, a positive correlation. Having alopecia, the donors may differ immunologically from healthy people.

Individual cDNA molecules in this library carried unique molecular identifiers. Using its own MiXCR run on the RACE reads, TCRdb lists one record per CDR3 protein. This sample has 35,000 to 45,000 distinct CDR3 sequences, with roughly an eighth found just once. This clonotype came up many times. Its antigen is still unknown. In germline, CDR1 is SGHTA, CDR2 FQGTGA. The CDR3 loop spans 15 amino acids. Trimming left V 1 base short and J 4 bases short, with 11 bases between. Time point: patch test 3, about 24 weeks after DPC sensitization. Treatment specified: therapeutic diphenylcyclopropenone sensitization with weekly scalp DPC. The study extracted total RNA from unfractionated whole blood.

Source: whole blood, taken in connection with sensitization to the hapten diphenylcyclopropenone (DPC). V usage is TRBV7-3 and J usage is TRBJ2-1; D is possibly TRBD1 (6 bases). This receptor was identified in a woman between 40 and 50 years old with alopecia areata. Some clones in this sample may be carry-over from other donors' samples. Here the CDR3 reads CASSLKAGAYNEQFF. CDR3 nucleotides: TGTGCCAGCAGCTTAAAGGCAGGGGCATACAATGAGCAGTTCTTC.